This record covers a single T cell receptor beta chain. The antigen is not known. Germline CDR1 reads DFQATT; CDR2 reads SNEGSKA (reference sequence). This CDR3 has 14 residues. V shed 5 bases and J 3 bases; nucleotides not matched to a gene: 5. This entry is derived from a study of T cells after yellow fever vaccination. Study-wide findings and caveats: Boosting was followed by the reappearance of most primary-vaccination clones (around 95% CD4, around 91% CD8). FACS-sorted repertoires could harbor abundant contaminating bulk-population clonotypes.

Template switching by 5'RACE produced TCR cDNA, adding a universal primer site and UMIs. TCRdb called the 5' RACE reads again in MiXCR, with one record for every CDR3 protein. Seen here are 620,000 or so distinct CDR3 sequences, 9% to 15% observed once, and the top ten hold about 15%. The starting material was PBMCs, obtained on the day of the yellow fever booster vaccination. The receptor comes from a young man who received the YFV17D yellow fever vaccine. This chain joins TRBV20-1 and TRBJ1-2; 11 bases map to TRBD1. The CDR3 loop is CSASAGQGDYGYTF. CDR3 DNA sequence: TGCAGTGCTTCTGCGGGACAGGGGGACTATGGCTACACCTTC.